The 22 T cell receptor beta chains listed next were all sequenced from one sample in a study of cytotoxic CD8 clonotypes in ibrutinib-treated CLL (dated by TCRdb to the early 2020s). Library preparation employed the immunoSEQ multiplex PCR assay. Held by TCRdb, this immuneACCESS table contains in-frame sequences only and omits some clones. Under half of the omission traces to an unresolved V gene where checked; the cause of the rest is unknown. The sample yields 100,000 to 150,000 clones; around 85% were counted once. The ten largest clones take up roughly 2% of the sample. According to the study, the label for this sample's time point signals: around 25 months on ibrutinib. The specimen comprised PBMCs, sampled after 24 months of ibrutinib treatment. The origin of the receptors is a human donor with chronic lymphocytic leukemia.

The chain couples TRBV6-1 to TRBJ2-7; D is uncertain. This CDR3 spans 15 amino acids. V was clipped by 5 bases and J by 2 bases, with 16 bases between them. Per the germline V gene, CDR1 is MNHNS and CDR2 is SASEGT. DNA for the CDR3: TGTGCCAGCAGTTTTCAGACATCTACAGCCTACGAGCAGTACTTC. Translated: CASSFQTSTAYEQYF.

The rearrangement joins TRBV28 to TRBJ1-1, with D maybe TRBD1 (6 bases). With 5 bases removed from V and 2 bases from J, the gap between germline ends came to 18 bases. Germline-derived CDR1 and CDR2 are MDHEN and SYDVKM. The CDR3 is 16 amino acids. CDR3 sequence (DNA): TGTGCCAGCAGTCCCCCCCGGGGGGCGAGAAACACTGAAGCTTTCTTT. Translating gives CASSPPRGARNTEAFF. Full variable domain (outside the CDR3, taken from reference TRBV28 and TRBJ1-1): DVKVTQSSRYLVKRTGEKVFLECVQDMDHENMFWYRQDPGLGLRLIYFSYDVKMKEKGDIPEGYSVSREKKERFSLILESASTNQTSMYLCASSPPRGARNTEAFFGQGTRLTVV.

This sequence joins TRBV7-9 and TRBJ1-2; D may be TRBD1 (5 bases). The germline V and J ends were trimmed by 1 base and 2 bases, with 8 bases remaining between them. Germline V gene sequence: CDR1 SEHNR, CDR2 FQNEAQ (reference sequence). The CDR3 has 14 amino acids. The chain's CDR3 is CASSLVGVNYGYTF. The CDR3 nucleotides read TGTGCCAGCAGCTTAGTAGGGGTCAACTATGGCTACACCTTC.

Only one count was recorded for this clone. The CDR3 sequence is CASSSTQETQYF. The CDR3 DNA reads as TGTGCCAGCAGTTCGACCCAAGAGACCCAGTACTTC. The chain employs TRBV6-6 and TRBJ2-5; no reliable D call. In germline, CDR1 is MNHNY, CDR2 SVGAGI (reference sequence). V lost 4 bases, J lost 1 base, and 4 bases lay in between. CDR3 size: 12 residues.

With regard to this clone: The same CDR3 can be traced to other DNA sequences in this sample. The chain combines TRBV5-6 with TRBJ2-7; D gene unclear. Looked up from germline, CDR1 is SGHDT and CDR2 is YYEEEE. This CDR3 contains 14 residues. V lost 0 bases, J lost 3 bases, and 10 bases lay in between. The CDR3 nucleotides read TGTGCCAGCAGCTTGGCGGGCGTTAACTACGAGCAGTACTTC. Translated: CASSLAGVNYEQYF.

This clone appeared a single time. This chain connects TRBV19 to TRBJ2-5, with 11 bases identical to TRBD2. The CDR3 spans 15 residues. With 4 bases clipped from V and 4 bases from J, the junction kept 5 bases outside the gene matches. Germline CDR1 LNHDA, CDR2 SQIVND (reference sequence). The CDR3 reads CASSTTSGVRETQYF. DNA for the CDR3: TGTGCCAGTAGTACGACTAGCGGGGTGAGAGAGACCCAGTACTTC.

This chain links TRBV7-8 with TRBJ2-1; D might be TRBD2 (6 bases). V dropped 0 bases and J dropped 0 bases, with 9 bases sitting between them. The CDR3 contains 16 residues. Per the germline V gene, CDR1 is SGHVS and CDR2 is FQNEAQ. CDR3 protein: CASSLAGGTSYNEQFF. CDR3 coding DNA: TGTGCCAGCAGCTTAGCTGGCGGGACCTCCTACAATGAGCAGTTCTTC.

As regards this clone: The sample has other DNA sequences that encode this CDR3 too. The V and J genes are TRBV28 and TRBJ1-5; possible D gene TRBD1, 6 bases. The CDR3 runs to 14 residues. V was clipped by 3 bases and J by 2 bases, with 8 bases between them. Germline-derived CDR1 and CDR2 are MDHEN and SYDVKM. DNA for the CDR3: TGTGCCAGCAGTTTTCACAGGGGCAATCAGCCCCAGCATTTT. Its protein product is CASSFHRGNQPQHF.

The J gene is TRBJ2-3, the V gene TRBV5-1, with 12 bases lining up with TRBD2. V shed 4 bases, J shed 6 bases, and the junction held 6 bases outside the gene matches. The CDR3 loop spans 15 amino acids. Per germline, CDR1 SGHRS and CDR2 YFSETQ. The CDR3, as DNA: TGCGCCAGCAGCCCACCTAGCGGGGGGGCGGATACGCAGTATTTT. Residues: CASSPPSGGADTQYF.

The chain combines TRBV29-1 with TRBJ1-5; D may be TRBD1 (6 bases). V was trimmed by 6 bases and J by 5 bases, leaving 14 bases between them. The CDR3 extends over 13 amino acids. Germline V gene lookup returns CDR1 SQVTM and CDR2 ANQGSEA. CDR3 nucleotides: TGCAGCGTCGCAGACAGGCTAGATCAGCCCCAGCATTTT. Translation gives CSVADRLDQPQHF.

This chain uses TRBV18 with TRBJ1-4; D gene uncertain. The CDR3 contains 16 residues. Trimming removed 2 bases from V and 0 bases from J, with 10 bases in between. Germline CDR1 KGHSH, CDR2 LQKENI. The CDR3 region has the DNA TGTGCCAGCTCACCAAGGACGGAATCAACTAATGAAAAACTGTTTTTT. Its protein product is CASSPRTESTNEKLFF.

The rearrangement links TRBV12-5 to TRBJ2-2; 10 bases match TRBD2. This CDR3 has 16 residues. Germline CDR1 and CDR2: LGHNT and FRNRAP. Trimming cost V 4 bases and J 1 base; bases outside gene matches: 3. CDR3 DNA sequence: TGTGCTAGTGGTTGGATAGCGGGAGGGAACACCGGGGAGCTGTTTTTT. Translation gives CASGWIAGGNTGELFF.

The CDR3 region is CASSIPSGGSYEQYF. The CDR3, as DNA: TGTGCCAGTAGTATTCCTAGCGGGGGTTCCTACGAGCAGTACTTC. The chain joins TRBV19 to TRBJ2-7; 10 nucleotides match TRBD2. Trimming removed 3 bases from V and 1 base from J; junction bases left unmatched: 3. The CDR3 spans 15 residues. Germline CDR1 LNHDA, CDR2 SQIVND (reference sequence).

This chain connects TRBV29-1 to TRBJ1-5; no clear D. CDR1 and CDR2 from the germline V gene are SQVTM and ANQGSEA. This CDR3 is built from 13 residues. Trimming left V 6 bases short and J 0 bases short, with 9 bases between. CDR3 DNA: TGCAGCGTCGCGGCGAATAGCAATCAGCCCCAGCATTTT. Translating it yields CSVAANSNQPQHF.

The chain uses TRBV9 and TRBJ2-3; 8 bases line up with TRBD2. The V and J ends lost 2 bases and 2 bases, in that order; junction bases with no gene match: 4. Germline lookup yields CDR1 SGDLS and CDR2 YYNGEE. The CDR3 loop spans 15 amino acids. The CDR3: CASSVASGFTDTQYF. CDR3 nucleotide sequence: TGTGCCAGCAGCGTGGCTAGCGGGTTCACAGATACGCAGTATTTT.

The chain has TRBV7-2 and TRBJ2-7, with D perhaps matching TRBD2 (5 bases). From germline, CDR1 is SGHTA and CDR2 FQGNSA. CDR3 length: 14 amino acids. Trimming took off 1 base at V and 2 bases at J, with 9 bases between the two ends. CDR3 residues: CASSLVSDTYEQYF. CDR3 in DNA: TGTGCCAGCAGCTTAGTTAGCGACACCTACGAGCAGTACTTC.

CDR3: CASSPRDRGADTQYF. In nucleotides, the CDR3 is TGTGCCAGCAGTCCCCGGGACAGGGGTGCAGATACGCAGTATTTT. The chain has TRBV6-6 and TRBJ2-3, with TRBD1 identical over 10 bases. J was trimmed by 4 bases and V by 5 bases; bases with no gene match: 6. This CDR3 is built from 15 residues. Germline V lookup: CDR1 MNHNY, CDR2 SVGAGI (reference sequence).

This CDR3 is CASSSGTAPTDTQYF. Here the CDR3 DNA reads TGTGCCAGCAGCTCGGGGACAGCCCCCACAGATACGCAGTATTTT. The chain links TRBV7-2 to TRBJ2-3; 7 bases map to TRBD1. Per germline, CDR1 SGHTA and CDR2 FQGNSA. J lost 2 bases, V lost 4 bases, and 6 bases had no gene match. The CDR3 contains 15 residues.

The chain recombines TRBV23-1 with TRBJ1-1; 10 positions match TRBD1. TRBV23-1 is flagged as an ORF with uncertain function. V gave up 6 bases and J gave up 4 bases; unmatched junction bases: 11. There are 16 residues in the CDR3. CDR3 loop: CASSPPRTGGFTEAFF. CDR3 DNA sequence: TGCGCCAGCAGCCCCCCGCGGACAGGGGGATTCACTGAAGCTTTCTTT.

This chain's CDR3 is CASSRRTSGVRGTDTQYF. The CDR3 DNA sequence: TGTGCCAGCAGCAGGCGGACTAGCGGGGTACGAGGGACAGATACGCAGTATTTT. V and J are TRBV7-3 and TRBJ2-3, with 12 bases matching TRBD2. The CDR3 runs to 18 residues. The V segment lost 5 bases and the J segment 3 bases; nucleotides outside the gene matches: 12. Germline V gene sequence: CDR1 SGHTA, CDR2 FQGTGA.

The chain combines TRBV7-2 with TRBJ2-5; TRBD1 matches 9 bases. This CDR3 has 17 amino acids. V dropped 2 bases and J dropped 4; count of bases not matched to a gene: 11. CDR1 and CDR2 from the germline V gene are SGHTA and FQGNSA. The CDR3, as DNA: TGTGCCAGCAGCTTATACGGACAGGGGTCTTTTCGAGAGACCCAGTACTTC. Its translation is CASSLYGQGSFRETQYF.

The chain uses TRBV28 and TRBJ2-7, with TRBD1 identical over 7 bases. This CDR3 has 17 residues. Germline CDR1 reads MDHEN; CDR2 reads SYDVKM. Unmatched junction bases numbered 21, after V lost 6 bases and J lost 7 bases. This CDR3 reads CASSPNTWTGQLREQYF. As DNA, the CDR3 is TGTGCCAGCAGCCCAAATACTTGGACAGGACAACTACGGGAGCAGTACTTC.